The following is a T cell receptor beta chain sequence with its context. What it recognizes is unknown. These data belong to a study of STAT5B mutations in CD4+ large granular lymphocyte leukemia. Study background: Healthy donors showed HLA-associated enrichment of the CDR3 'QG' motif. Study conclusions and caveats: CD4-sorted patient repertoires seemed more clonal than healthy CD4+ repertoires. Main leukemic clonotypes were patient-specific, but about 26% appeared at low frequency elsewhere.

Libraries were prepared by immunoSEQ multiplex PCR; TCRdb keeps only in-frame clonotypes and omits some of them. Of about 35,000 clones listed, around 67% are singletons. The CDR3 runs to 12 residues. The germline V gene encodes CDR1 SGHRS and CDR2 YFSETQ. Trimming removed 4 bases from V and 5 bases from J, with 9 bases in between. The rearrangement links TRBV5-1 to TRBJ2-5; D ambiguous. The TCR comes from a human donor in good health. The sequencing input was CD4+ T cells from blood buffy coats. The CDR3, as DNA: TGCGCCAGCAGCATGGAGAGGGAGACCCAGTACTTC. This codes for CASSMERETQYF.